This T cell receptor beta chain was identified during a study of cytotoxic CD8 clonotypes in ibrutinib-treated CLL. Germline CDR1 and CDR2: SGDLS and YYNGEE. CDR3 size: 14 residues. V lost 2 bases and J lost 4, with 9 bases in between. The data were produced by immunoSEQ multiplex PCR, yet TCRdb's version contains in-frame clones alone and is incomplete. The repertoire holds about 140,000 clones, with under 95% as singletons. General study points: Clonality, elevated at ibrutinib response, dropped back toward baseline at progression. Clonality correlated strongly with circulating CD8+ T cells and exceeded age-matched healthy donors at baseline.

Notes on this clone: What it recognizes is unknown. Other nucleotide sequences in the sample specify the same CDR3.

About 2 micrograms of genomic DNA, which was extracted from cryopreserved PBMCs, served as the material used for the TCR beta libraries. The sample in question was PBMCs, obtained after 12 months of ibrutinib treatment. The clonotype comes from a human donor with chronic lymphocytic leukemia. The V call is TRBV9, the J call TRBJ1-4; unclear D gene. CDR3 sequence: CASSVEGGNEKLFF. In DNA, the CDR3 is TGTGCCAGCAGCGTGGAGGGTGGTAATGAAAAACTGTTTTTT. Based on the CDR3 plus reference TRBV9 and TRBJ1-4, the full variable domain is DSGVTQTPKHLITATGQRVTLRCSPRSGDLSVYWYQQSLDQGLQFLIQYYNGEERAKGNILERFSAQQFPDLHSELNLSSLELGDSALYFCASSVEGGNEKLFFGSGTQLSVL.